A single sample gave rise to the 8 T cell receptor beta chains below, sequenced in a study of T cell repertoires in cytomegalovirus infection. One entry per CDR3 protein, called by TCRdb with MiXCR from the reads. Seen here are hundreds of thousands of distinct CDR3 sequences, roughly 36% observed once, and the top ten hold around a sixth. What these receptors recognize is not known. The sequencing used cultured PBMCs, collected from culture after CMV antigen stimulation. These TCRs come from a human donor in good health (CMV status not recorded). Some clones in this sample may be carry-over from other donors' samples.

The chain uses TRBV28 and TRBJ2-4, with 7 bases matching TRBD1. Looked up from germline, CDR1 is MDHEN and CDR2 is SYDVKM. V shed 7 bases and J 4 bases; nucleotides not matched to a gene: 10. The CDR3 totals 15 residues. The CDR3 bases are TGTGCCAGCACCACAACCGGGACAGCTAAAAACATTCAGTACTTC. Protein product: CASTTTGTAKNIQYF.

This clonotype showed up just a few times. The J gene is TRBJ2-1, the V gene TRBV28; 7 bases map to TRBD2. CDR3 size: 14 residues. Trimming at V came to 9 bases and at J to 2 bases, leaving 7 bases not matched to a gene. Germline CDR1 MDHEN, CDR2 SYDVKM. DNA for the CDR3: TGTGCCAGTCTCGGGGGGACCGCCTACAATGAGCAGTTCTTC. It translates to CASLGGTAYNEQFF.

V and J are TRBV15 and TRBJ1-1; tentatively, D is TRBD1 (6 bases). Trimming left V 7 bases short and J 1 base short, with 7 bases between. CDR1 is LNHNV and CDR2 is YYDKDF in the germline V gene (reference sequence). The CDR3 runs 12 residues. In nucleotides, the CDR3 is TGTGCCACCACGGACAGGAACACTGAAGCTTTCTTT. Translation: CATTDRNTEAFF.

This chain connects TRBV19 to TRBJ1-1, with D possibly matching TRBD1 (6 bases). Germline V gives CDR1 LNHDA, CDR2 SQIVND (reference sequence). V shed 5 bases and J shed 0 bases, with 10 bases lying between them. This CDR3 has 14 residues. Here the CDR3 reads CASSADRLNTEAFF. The CDR3 nucleotides are TGTGCCAGTAGTGCGGACAGATTGAACACTGAAGCTTTCTTT. The whole variable domain, filled in from reference TRBV19 and TRBJ1-1, reads DGGITQSPKYLFRKEGQNVTLSCEQNLNHDAMYWYRQDPGQGLRLIYYSQIVNDFQKGDIAEGYSVSREKKESFPLTVTSAQKNPTAFYLCASSADRLNTEAFFGQGTRLTVV.

Only a few counts were recorded for this clonotype. The J gene is TRBJ2-3, the V gene TRBV7-2; D is unclear. The ends were cut back, 3 bases at V and 1 base at J, with 8 bases in the middle. Germline V gene lookup returns CDR1 SGHTA and CDR2 FQGNSA. CDR3 size: 14 residues. The CDR3, as DNA: TGTGCCAGCAGCTTCTTAGTGGGCACAGATACGCAGTATTTT. This codes for CASSFLVGTDTQYF. Based on the CDR3 plus reference TRBV7-2 and TRBJ2-3, the full variable domain is GAGVSQSPSNKVTEKGKDVELRCDPISGHTALYWYRQSLGQGLEFLIYFQGNSAPDKSGLPSDRFSAERTGGSVSTLTIQRTQQEDSAVYLCASSFLVGTDTQYFGPGTRLTVL.

The chain employs TRBV11-2 and TRBJ2-7, with 9 bases fitting TRBD2. V lost 4 bases and J lost 2; bases outside the gene matches: 12. The CDR3 is 17 amino acids. CDR1 is SGHAT and CDR2 is FQNNGV in the germline V gene. CDR3 amino acids: CASSYRSSGRTTYEQYF. The CDR3 region has the DNA TGTGCCAGCAGCTACCGATCCAGCGGGAGGACCACCTACGAGCAGTACTTC.

This clonotype was counted at least ten times. This chain uses TRBV7-2 with TRBJ2-1; possible D gene TRBD2, 5 bases. The V gene lost 3 bases and the J gene lost 12 bases, with 12 bases spanning the gap. CDR3 length: 12 amino acids. Per the germline V gene, CDR1 is SGHTA and CDR2 is FQGNSA. CDR3 protein: CASSFDSEGQFF. CDR3 bases: TGTGCCAGCAGCTTTGACTCAGAGGGGCAGTTCTTC. The variable domain in full, completed from reference TRBV7-2 and TRBJ2-1, reads GAGVSQSPSNKVTEKGKDVELRCDPISGHTALYWYRQSLGQGLEFLIYFQGNSAPDKSGLPSDRFSAERTGGSVSTLTIQRTQQEDSAVYLCASSFDSEGQFFGPGTRLTVL.

The V and J genes are TRBV7-9 and TRBJ2-5, with a possible D match to TRBD1 (5 bases). The CDR3 extends over 13 amino acids. Germline assignment: CDR1 SEHNR and CDR2 FQNEAQ (reference sequence). V gave up 3 bases and J gave up 5 bases, with 10 bases separating them. The DNA for the CDR3 is TGTGCCAGCAGCTTTGACAGTTGGGAGACCCAGTACTTC. It yields the protein CASSFDSWETQYF.